A selection of T cell receptor beta chains follows, all from one sample in a study of T cell responses to AZD1222 COVID-19 vaccine. The assay was immunoSEQ multiplex PCR, and TCRdb's table has in-frame clones only and misses some. The sample carries 150,000 or so clones, 91% recorded once. The starting material was peripheral blood, obtained 28 days after the second AZD1222 dose. Receptor source: an adult who received the AZD1222 COVID-19 vaccine. Each CDR3 is given with its conserved first and last residue. The D gene is left open where the match is weak. Clone size is given for some rows only: seen once, a few or many times, or a class if the clone is expanded.

v_gene: TRBV28; j_gene: TRBJ1-4; d_gene: TRBD1; abundance: NA; CDR3aa: CASSPQTGVERANEKLFF; CDR3nt: TGTGCCAGCAGTCCCCAGACAGGGGTGGAACGGGCTAATGAAAAACTGTTTTTT
v_gene: TRBV18; j_gene: TRBJ1-1; d_gene: NA; abundance: NA; CDR3aa: CASSALAGPHRGNNTEAFF; CDR3nt: TGTGCCAGCTCAGCCCTAGCTGGGCCCCATAGGGGGAACAACACTGAAGCTTTCTTT
v_gene: TRBV7-8; j_gene: TRBJ1-6; d_gene: TRBD1; abundance: NA; CDR3aa: CASSFQQGFNSPLHF; CDR3nt: TGTGCCAGCAGCTTTCAACAGGGGTTTAATTCACCCCTCCACTTT
v_gene: TRBV29-1; j_gene: TRBJ1-3; d_gene: NA; abundance: NA; CDR3aa: CSVSASSGNTIYF; CDR3nt: TGCAGCGTATCTGCTAGCTCTGGAAACACCATATATTTT
v_gene: TRBV10-3; j_gene: TRBJ1-6; d_gene: NA; abundance: NA; CDR3aa: CAITGDLGSPLHF; CDR3nt: TGTGCCATCACGGGGGACCTGGGATCACCCCTCCACTTT
v_gene: TRBV30; j_gene: TRBJ1-1; d_gene: NA; abundance: NA; CDR3aa: CAWSRGGAPEAFF; CDR3nt: TGTGCCTGGAGTAGAGGTGGGGCCCCTGAAGCTTTCTTT
v_gene: TRBV5-4; j_gene: TRBJ2-5; d_gene: NA; abundance: NA; CDR3aa: CASSLGPGSYQETQYF; CDR3nt: TGTGCCAGCAGCTTGGGGCCAGGGTCGTACCAAGAGACCCAGTACTTC
v_gene: TRBV4-1; j_gene: TRBJ1-2; d_gene: NA; abundance: NA; CDR3aa: CASSRGGIGYTF; CDR3nt: TGCGCCAGCAGCCGGGGAGGCATAGGCTACACCTTC
v_gene: TRBV11-3; j_gene: TRBJ1-1; d_gene: NA; abundance: NA; CDR3aa: CASSLEHDTEAFF; CDR3nt: TGTGCCAGCAGCTTAGAGCATGACACTGAAGCTTTCTTT
v_gene: TRBV11-2; j_gene: TRBJ1-2; d_gene: NA; abundance: NA; CDR3aa: CASSLAGYGYTF; CDR3nt: TGTGCCAGCAGCTTAGCCGGTTATGGCTACACCTTC
v_gene: TRBV7-9; j_gene: TRBJ2-2; d_gene: NA; abundance: NA; CDR3aa: CASSHGQYKGELFF; CDR3nt: TGTGCCAGCAGCCACGGACAGTATAAGGGGGAGCTGTTTTTT
v_gene: TRBV5-1; j_gene: TRBJ2-3; d_gene: TRBD2; abundance: NA; CDR3aa: CASSSTRIGGVRTDTQYF; CDR3nt: TGCGCCAGCAGCTCGACCCGGATCGGGGGGGTAAGGACAGATACGCAGTATTTT
v_gene: TRBV6-5; j_gene: TRBJ2-7; d_gene: NA; abundance: once; CDR3aa: CASIPNGLPYEQYF; CDR3nt: TGTGCCAGCATCCCCAATGGCCTCCCCTACGAGCAGTACTTC
v_gene: TRBV4-2; j_gene: TRBJ2-2; d_gene: NA; abundance: NA; CDR3aa: CASSQERSFDTGELFF; CDR3nt: TGTGCCAGCAGCCAAGAAAGGAGTTTCGACACCGGGGAGCTGTTTTTT
v_gene: TRBV19; j_gene: TRBJ2-1; d_gene: NA; abundance: NA; CDR3aa: CASMRGAGYNEQFF; CDR3nt: TGTGCCAGTATGAGGGGTGCGGGATACAATGAGCAGTTCTTC
v_gene: TRBV7-9; j_gene: TRBJ1-4; d_gene: NA; abundance: NA; CDR3aa: CASRHRRDEKLFF; CDR3nt: TGTGCCAGCAGACATCGGAGGGATGAAAAACTGTTTTTT
v_gene: TRBV7-9; j_gene: TRBJ2-7; d_gene: TRBD2; abundance: NA; CDR3aa: CASSLGGVGGRPYEQYF; CDR3nt: TGTGCCAGCAGCTTAGGAGGGGTCGGCGGGAGGCCCTACGAGCAGTACTTC
v_gene: TRBV30; j_gene: TRBJ1-1; d_gene: TRBD1; abundance: NA; CDR3aa: CAWSAPDRATEAFF; CDR3nt: TGTGCCTGGAGTGCCCCTGACAGGGCCACTGAAGCTTTCTTT
v_gene: TRBV11-2; j_gene: TRBJ2-1; d_gene: TRBD2; abundance: NA; CDR3aa: CASSVAGVYNEQFF; CDR3nt: TGTGCCAGCAGTGTGGCGGGAGTTTACAATGAGCAGTTCTTC
v_gene: TRBV5-4; j_gene: TRBJ1-2; d_gene: TRBD1; abundance: NA; CDR3aa: CASSSLDRALGYTF; CDR3nt: TGTGCCAGCAGCTCTCTGGACAGGGCTCTCGGCTACACCTTC
v_gene: TRBV19; j_gene: TRBJ1-1; d_gene: NA; abundance: once; CDR3aa: CASSIDGGTEAFF; CDR3nt: TGTGCCAGTAGTATAGACGGAGGGACCGAAGCTTTCTTT
v_gene: TRBV5-6; j_gene: TRBJ1-2; d_gene: NA; abundance: NA; CDR3aa: CATRFGQGNFNYGYTF; CDR3nt: TGTGCCACAAGGTTCGGCCAGGGAAATTTTAACTATGGCTACACCTTC
v_gene: TRBV19; j_gene: TRBJ1-1; d_gene: NA; abundance: NA; CDR3aa: CASMESLNTEAFF; CDR3nt: TGTGCCAGTATGGAAAGTCTGAACACTGAAGCTTTCTTT
v_gene: TRBV7-6; j_gene: TRBJ2-2; d_gene: NA; abundance: NA; CDR3aa: CASSYDKNTGELFF; CDR3nt: TGTGCCAGCAGCTACGACAAAAACACCGGGGAGCTGTTTTTT
v_gene: TRBV7-2; j_gene: TRBJ2-7; d_gene: NA; abundance: NA; CDR3aa: CASSLDSGHSYEQYF; CDR3nt: TGTGCCAGCAGCTTAGACAGCGGGCACTCCTACGAGCAGTACTTC
v_gene: TRBV11-3; j_gene: TRBJ2-1; d_gene: TRBD1; abundance: NA; CDR3aa: CASSLLSGGRNEQFF; CDR3nt: TGTGCCAGCAGCTTACTGTCAGGGGGCCGCAATGAGCAGTTCTTC
v_gene: TRBV5-1; j_gene: TRBJ2-7; d_gene: NA; abundance: NA; CDR3aa: CASSLVTLSEQYF; CDR3nt: TGCGCCAGCAGCTTAGTCACCCTCTCCGAGCAGTACTTC
v_gene: TRBV7-3; j_gene: TRBJ2-5; d_gene: NA; abundance: NA; CDR3aa: CASSLRGPGETQYF; CDR3nt: TGTGCCAGCAGCTTAAGGGGTCCTGGAGAGACCCAGTACTTC
v_gene: TRBV20-1; j_gene: TRBJ1-3; d_gene: NA; abundance: NA; CDR3aa: CSAWSGNTIYF; CDR3nt: TGCAGTGCTTGGTCTGGAAACACCATATATTTT
v_gene: TRBV6-1; j_gene: TRBJ1-2; d_gene: NA; abundance: NA; CDR3aa: CASSEAGGANYGYTF; CDR3nt: TGTGCCAGCAGTGAAGCGGGGGGGGCTAACTATGGCTACACCTTC
v_gene: TRBV2; j_gene: TRBJ2-6; d_gene: NA; abundance: NA; CDR3aa: CASRPLSTGTVSGANVLTF; CDR3nt: TGTGCCAGCAGACCTCTCTCGACAGGAACGGTCTCTGGGGCCAACGTCCTGACTTTC
v_gene: TRBV29-1; j_gene: TRBJ2-3; d_gene: TRBD2; abundance: NA; CDR3aa: CSSTGGDTQYF; CDR3nt: TGCAGCTCCACGGGGGGAGATACGCAGTATTTT
v_gene: TRBV3-1/TRBV3-2; j_gene: TRBJ2-1; d_gene: TRBD2; abundance: NA; CDR3aa: CASSQVLAGGNEQFF; CDR3nt: TGTGCCAGCAGCCAAGTTCTAGCGGGAGGAAATGAGCAGTTCTTC
v_gene: TRBV29-1; j_gene: TRBJ2-5; d_gene: TRBD2; abundance: NA; CDR3aa: CSVGLAGGPQETQYF; CDR3nt: TGCAGCGTTGGCTTAGCGGGGGGGCCCCAAGAGACCCAGTACTTC
v_gene: TRBV3-1/TRBV3-2; j_gene: TRBJ2-7; d_gene: NA; abundance: NA; CDR3aa: CASQGGGFYEQYF; CDR3nt: TGTGCCAGCCAGGGGGGGGGTTTCTACGAGCAGTACTTC
v_gene: TRBV5-1; j_gene: TRBJ1-1; d_gene: NA; abundance: NA; CDR3aa: CASSLRSQGSPKTEAFF; CDR3nt: TGCGCCAGCAGCTTGAGGTCCCAGGGGAGCCCTAAGACTGAAGCTTTCTTT
v_gene: TRBV6-1; j_gene: TRBJ1-2; d_gene: TRBD1; abundance: NA; CDR3aa: CASSEVPIDRGPPYGYTF; CDR3nt: TGTGCCAGCAGTGAAGTGCCCATTGACAGGGGACCGCCGTATGGCTACACCTTC
v_gene: TRBV2; j_gene: TRBJ2-7; d_gene: NA; abundance: NA; CDR3aa: CASQGTYEQYF; CDR3nt: TGTGCCAGCCAAGGTACCTACGAGCAGTACTTC
v_gene: TRBV14; j_gene: TRBJ1-6; d_gene: NA; abundance: NA; CDR3aa: CASSYEGGNSPLHF; CDR3nt: TGTGCCAGCAGCTACGAAGGGGGGAATTCACCCCTCCACTTT
v_gene: TRBV5-1; j_gene: TRBJ2-7; d_gene: NA; abundance: NA; CDR3aa: CASSFLEGPEGYEQYF; CDR3nt: TGCGCCAGCAGCTTCTTGGAGGGCCCTGAGGGCTACGAGCAGTACTTC
v_gene: TRBV3-1/TRBV3-2; j_gene: TRBJ2-3; d_gene: TRBD2; abundance: NA; CDR3aa: CASSQEPSLAGGWGDTQYF; CDR3nt: TGTGCCAGCAGCCAAGAGCCGAGTCTAGCGGGAGGATGGGGAGATACGCAGTATTTT
v_gene: TRBV5-1; j_gene: TRBJ1-2; d_gene: TRBD1; abundance: NA; CDR3aa: CASSLAGTARITGYTF; CDR3nt: TGCGCCAGCAGCTTGGCCGGGACAGCGAGAATAACTGGCTACACCTTC
v_gene: TRBV6-5; j_gene: TRBJ1-2; d_gene: NA; abundance: NA; CDR3aa: CASILTGGYTF; CDR3nt: TGTGCCAGCATTTTGACGGGAGGCTACACCTTC
v_gene: TRBV19; j_gene: TRBJ1-6; d_gene: NA; abundance: NA; CDR3aa: CASSTTPGPISGLHF; CDR3nt: TGTGCCAGTAGTACAACGCCGGGTCCTATCAGCGGCCTCCACTTT